The rows below give T cell receptor beta chains drawn from one sample of a study of shared clonotypes between healthy human individuals. Method: immunoSEQ multiplex PCR; TCRdb's copy keeps in-frame clones and lacks some. The sample lists a few million clones; 93% were seen once. Sample: naive CD8+ T cells from PBMCs. The origin of the receptors is a man aged 18 to 30 in good health. Some clones in this sample may be carry-over from other donors' samples. CDR3s include the opening cysteine and the closing phenylalanine or tryptophan. Each record gives: D gene, V gene, J gene, clone size, CDR3 DNA, CDR3 protein. A D gene is named only where the DNA matches it firmly. The listing skips clone size in some rows; elsewhere it reads once, few, many or a size class.

D gene: NA; V gene: TRBV27; J gene: TRBJ2-3; clone size: NA; CDR3 DNA: TGTGCCAGCAGGCCCAGTGGAAAAGCTACAGATACGCAGTATTTT; CDR3 protein: CASRPSGKATDTQYF
D gene: NA; V gene: TRBV15; J gene: TRBJ1-3; clone size: NA; CDR3 DNA: TGTGCCACCAGCAGAGCAGCCCTAGGGGCAGGGACTGGAAACACCATATATTTT; CDR3 protein: CATSRAALGAGTGNTIYF
D gene: NA; V gene: TRBV19; J gene: TRBJ2-5; clone size: NA; CDR3 DNA: TGTGCCAGTAGCGAACGACAGCAAGAGACCCAGTACTTC; CDR3 protein: CASSERQQETQYF
D gene: TRBD1; V gene: TRBV11-2; J gene: TRBJ1-1; clone size: NA; CDR3 DNA: TGTGCCAGCAGCCTACAGGGGGCGAACACTGAAGCTTTCTTT; CDR3 protein: CASSLQGANTEAFF
D gene: NA; V gene: TRBV5-1; J gene: TRBJ2-2; clone size: NA; CDR3 DNA: TGCGCCAGCAGCTTGGCCAGGGTCGAGACCGGGGAGCTGTTTTTT; CDR3 protein: CASSLARVETGELFF
D gene: NA; V gene: TRBV27; J gene: TRBJ2-2; clone size: NA; CDR3 DNA: TGTGCCAGCATCCAACGGGGGGCGGTCGGGGAGCTGTTTTTT; CDR3 protein: CASIQRGAVGELFF
D gene: NA; V gene: TRBV29-1; J gene: TRBJ1-1; clone size: NA; CDR3 DNA: TGCAGCGTTGATAGGGGCAGGGGAGCTTTCTTT; CDR3 protein: CSVDRGRGAFF
D gene: TRBD2; V gene: TRBV7-3; J gene: TRBJ2-3; clone size: NA; CDR3 DNA: TGTGCCAGCAGCTCCCGCCCGGGACTAGCGGGTTCAGATACGCAGTATTTT; CDR3 protein: CASSSRPGLAGSDTQYF
D gene: NA; V gene: TRBV27; J gene: TRBJ1-5; clone size: NA; CDR3 DNA: TGTGCCAGCAGTTTAATAGCAGGGACGGAGCCCCAGCATTTT; CDR3 protein: CASSLIAGTEPQHF
D gene: TRBD1; V gene: TRBV27; J gene: TRBJ2-5; clone size: NA; CDR3 DNA: TGTGCCAGCAGTTTTGGGGCCGGGACAGGGAAAGAGACCCAGTACTTC; CDR3 protein: CASSFGAGTGKETQYF
D gene: TRBD1; V gene: TRBV9; J gene: TRBJ2-7; clone size: NA; CDR3 DNA: TGTGCCAGCAGCGACCGATCTAGCGCTGACAGGGGAGTTCCCTACGAGCAGTACTTC; CDR3 protein: CASSDRSSADRGVPYEQYF
D gene: NA; V gene: TRBV12-5; J gene: TRBJ2-6; clone size: few; CDR3 DNA: TGTGCTAGTGGGATTGGGGCCAACGTCCTGACTTTC; CDR3 protein: CASGIGANVLTF
D gene: TRBD1; V gene: TRBV27; J gene: TRBJ2-5; clone size: NA; CDR3 DNA: TGTGCCAGCAGTCCACGGACAGGGGTGAGGGAGACCCAGTACTTC; CDR3 protein: CASSPRTGVRETQYF
D gene: TRBD2; V gene: TRBV7-9; J gene: TRBJ2-1; clone size: NA; CDR3 DNA: TGTGCCAGCAGACTAGAGGGACTAGCGGGAGTTGTTGAGCAGTTCTTC; CDR3 protein: CASRLEGLAGVVEQFF
D gene: NA; V gene: TRBV4-3; J gene: TRBJ1-1; clone size: NA; CDR3 DNA: TGCGCCAGCAGTACCTTCGCTCAGGCCGGTTTCGACACTGAAGCTTTCTTT; CDR3 protein: CASSTFAQAGFDTEAFF
D gene: NA; V gene: TRBV7-9; J gene: TRBJ1-4; clone size: NA; CDR3 DNA: TGTGCCAGCAGCCGGGGACCCTCCGTAGCTAATGAAAAACTGTTTTTT; CDR3 protein: CASSRGPSVANEKLFF